Presented here are 20 T cell receptor beta chains from one specimen sequenced in a study of blood T cell repertoires in COVID-19. Data came from immunoSEQ multiplex PCR; TCRdb stores just in-frame clones and leaves some out. The sample contains roughly 280,000 clones, around 90% of which appear only once. The source material was PBMCs or T cells enriched from blood (not recorded which). The receptors come from a woman aged 45 to 65 who had recovered from COVID-19.

The rearrangement uses TRBV4-3 and TRBJ2-7, with D perhaps TRBD1 (6 bases). CDR3 length: 15 amino acids. In germline, CDR1 is LGHNA, CDR2 YSLEER. Trimming shortened V by 0 bases and J by 2 bases, and 11 bases separated the two germline ends. As DNA, the CDR3 is TGCGCCAGCAGCCAAGATTGGACAGACACCTACGAGCAGTACTTC. Amino acid sequence: CASSQDWTDTYEQYF.

This chain uses TRBV19 with TRBJ2-1; 11 bases agree with TRBD2. CDR3 length: 17 amino acids. CDR1 is LNHDA, CDR2 SQIVND, per germline (reference sequence). V shed 6 bases, J shed 4 bases, and the junction held 11 bases outside the gene matches. In nucleotides, the CDR3 is TGTGCCAGTAGGAGGGATTTTAGCGGGGGGGATTACAATGAGCAGTTCTTC. It codes for CASRRDFSGGDYNEQFF.

This clone occurred once. V is TRBV7-3 and J is TRBJ2-6; 8 bases map to TRBD1. Germline V gene lookup returns CDR1 SGHTA and CDR2 FQGTGA. The CDR3 runs to 14 residues. With V trimmed by 5 bases and J by 6 bases, 3 bases remained unmatched. This CDR3 reads CASSPTGAANVLTF. The CDR3 DNA sequence: TGTGCCAGCAGCCCGACAGGGGCGGCCAACGTCCTGACTTTC. Filled out from reference TRBV7-3 and TRBJ2-6, the complete variable domain reads GAGVSQTPSNKVTEKGKYVELRCDPISGHTALYWYRQSLGQGPEFLIYFQGTGAADDSGLPNDRFFAVRPEGSVSTLKIQRTERGDSAVYLCASSPTGAANVLTFGAGSRLTVL.

This clone came up once. This chain connects TRBV27 to TRBJ2-3; possible D gene TRBD1, 6 bases. The CDR3 sequence is 15 residues long. CDR1 MNHEY and CDR2 SMNVEV come from the germline V gene (reference sequence). V lost 6 bases and J 5 bases, leaving 18 bases between the germline ends. Here the CDR3 DNA reads TGTGCCAGCAGCCTTCAGGCCCCCAGGGGAGATACGCAGTATTTT. The encoded protein is CASSLQAPRGDTQYF.

The V call is TRBV19, the J call TRBJ1-2, with D possibly TRBD1 on 5 matching bases. Germline V lookup: CDR1 LNHDA, CDR2 SQIVND (reference sequence). CDR3 size: 15 residues. The V gene lost 6 bases and the J gene lost 0 bases, with 14 bases spanning the gap. As DNA, the CDR3 is TGTGCCAGTAGAAGTCCGGACAAAGCTAACTATGGCTACACCTTC. The encoded protein is CASRSPDKANYGYTF.

The chain couples TRBV7-2 to TRBJ1-1; D is undetermined. The CDR3 totals 13 residues. The germline CDR1 and CDR2 sequences are SGHTA and FQGNSA. The V and J ends lost 1 base and 8 bases respectively, with 11 bases between them. The DNA for the CDR3 is TGTGCCAGCAGCTTAGTTATGGGAGGGGAAGCTTTCTTT. Translating gives CASSLVMGGEAFF. The variable domain in full, completed from reference TRBV7-2 and TRBJ1-1, reads GAGVSQSPSNKVTEKGKDVELRCDPISGHTALYWYRQSLGQGLEFLIYFQGNSAPDKSGLPSDRFSAERTGGSVSTLTIQRTQQEDSAVYLCASSLVMGGEAFFGQGTRLTVV.

This rearrangement joins TRBV28 to TRBJ2-1, with 7 bases identical to TRBD2. V shed 6 bases, J shed 0 bases, and the junction held 11 bases outside the gene matches. Germline lookup yields CDR1 MDHEN and CDR2 SYDVKM. The CDR3 runs to 17 residues. CDR3 sequence: CASSPSSAGTSYNEQFF. CDR3 DNA: TGTGCCAGCAGCCCCAGTTCAGCGGGAACCTCCTACAATGAGCAGTTCTTC.

This chain links TRBV27 with TRBJ2-5; the D gene is possibly TRBD1 (6 bases). Germline V gives CDR1 MNHEY, CDR2 SMNVEV (reference sequence). There are 14 residues in the CDR3. The V end was cut by 5 bases, the J end by 2 bases, with 12 bases between. For the CDR3, the DNA is TGTGCCAGCAGTCCCCGGCAGGGGCAAGAGACCCAGTACTTC. Amino acid sequence: CASSPRQGQETQYF.

The chain uses TRBV30 and TRBJ1-2, with 9 bases aligning to TRBD1. Trimming removed 2 bases from V and 8 bases from J; junction bases left unmatched: 6. Germline CDR1 and CDR2: GTSNPN and SVGIG (reference sequence). The CDR3 totals 13 residues. The CDR3 coding sequence is TGTGCCTGGAGTACTACAGGGGGCGAAGGCTACACCTTC. Translation gives CAWSTTGGEGYTF.

The rearrangement joins TRBV7-6 to TRBJ2-5, with D tentatively TRBD2 (5 bases). CDR1 and CDR2 from the germline V gene are SGHVS and FNYEAQ. V shed 1 base and J shed 5 bases, with 8 bases lying between them. The CDR3 length is 13 residues. The CDR3 DNA follows: TGTGCCAGCAGCTTAGGAGGGCTGGAGACCCAGTACTTC. Protein: CASSLGGLETQYF.

The chain carries TRBV7-2 and TRBJ2-1, with 8 nucleotides matching TRBD1. V dropped 1 base and J dropped 8; count of bases not matched to a gene: 10. Germline loops: CDR1 SGHTA, CDR2 FQGNSA. The CDR3 runs 16 residues. The CDR3 is CASSLDRDRGQYEQFF. The DNA of the CDR3 is TGTGCCAGCAGCTTAGATCGTGACAGGGGACAATATGAGCAGTTCTTC.

This sequence joins TRBV7-2 and TRBJ1-1; TRBD1 agrees at 7 bases. J was trimmed by 1 base and V by 5 bases; bases with no gene match: 4. This CDR3 has 14 residues. Germline V gene data show CDR1 as SGHTA and CDR2 as FQGNSA. DNA of the CDR3: TGTGCCAGCAGCGCACAGGGGCAGAACACTGAAGCTTTCTTT. It encodes CASSAQGQNTEAFF.

This chain links TRBV5-4 with TRBJ2-1; no clear D gene. With 2 bases removed from V and 3 bases from J, the gap between germline ends came to 18 bases. Germline V CDR1 and CDR2: SGHNT, YYREEE (reference sequence). This CDR3 has 17 amino acids. The CDR3, as DNA: TGTGCCAGCAGCTTTACACCCGGCGGAGATAACTACAATGAGCAGTTCTTC. Translated, it gives CASSFTPGGDNYNEQFF.

The CDR3 loop is CASSPDRTLTGELFF. The DNA for the CDR3 is TGTGCCAGCTCACCGGACAGGACCCTTACCGGGGAGCTGTTTTTT. This chain joins TRBV18 and TRBJ2-2, with 7 positions matching TRBD1. The length of the CDR3 is 15 residues. The germline CDR1 and CDR2 sequences are KGHSH and LQKENI. Trimming removed 3 bases from V and 5 bases from J; junction bases left unmatched: 6.

The genes are TRBV3-1 (or the pseudogene TRBV3-2) and TRBJ1-6, with D hard to call. V was trimmed by 3 bases and J by 5 bases, leaving 11 bases between them. This CDR3 contains 15 residues. Germline lookup yields CDR1 LGHDT and CDR2 YNNKEL (reference sequence). Here the CDR3 DNA reads TGTGCCAGCAGCCAGTCGAACCTAAATAATTCACCCCTCCACTTT. Translating it yields CASSQSNLNNSPLHF.

The chain joins TRBV2 to TRBJ2-7; D unclear. Germline CDR1 reads SNHLY; CDR2 reads FYNNEI. This CDR3 contains 12 residues. With 3 bases removed from V and 5 bases from J, the gap between germline ends came to 8 bases. CDR3 bases: TGTGCCAGCAGTGAGGGTGGGCACGAGCAGTACTTC. The encoded protein is CASSEGGHEQYF.

This clone was found once. The chain recombines TRBV3-1 (or the pseudogene TRBV3-2) with TRBJ2-7; 8 bases map to TRBD1. V was clipped by 0 bases and J by 1 base; unmatched bases: 5. CDR3 length: 16 amino acids. Germline V gene data show CDR1 as LGHDT and CDR2 as YNNKEL (reference sequence). CDR3 region: CASSQEFGTGSYEQYF. DNA of the CDR3: TGTGCCAGCAGCCAAGAGTTCGGGACAGGATCCTACGAGCAGTACTTC.

The chain has TRBV3-1 (or the pseudogene TRBV3-2) and TRBJ1-3; tentatively, D is TRBD1 (5 bases). The CDR3 is 17 residues long. V was trimmed by 6 bases and J by 0 bases, leaving 18 bases between them. Germline CDR1 LGHDT, CDR2 YNNKEL (reference sequence). This CDR3 is CASRLPGNGNSGNTIYF. CDR3 DNA sequence: TGTGCCAGCAGGCTCCCAGGGAACGGAAACTCTGGAAACACCATATATTTT.

J is TRBJ1-1 and V is TRBV11-2; D gene unclear. The V and J ends lost 4 bases and 1 base respectively, with 7 bases between them. CDR1 SGHAT and CDR2 FQNNGV come from the germline V gene. The CDR3 contains 13 residues. CDR3 in DNA: TGTGCCAGCAGCTCGCAGTGGAACACTGAAGCTTTCTTT. Translating it yields CASSSQWNTEAFF.

This clone is termed large. V usage is TRBV11-2 and J usage is TRBJ2-1; tentative D call: TRBD2 (7 bases). The CDR3 spans 16 residues. Germline values: CDR1 SGHAT, CDR2 FQNNGV. Trimming left V 3 bases short and J 1 base short, with 13 bases between. CDR3 loop: CASSFGGGSSYNEQFF. CDR3 sequence (DNA): TGTGCCAGCAGCTTCGGGGGCGGGAGTTCCTACAATGAGCAGTTCTTC.